This TCR beta chain is drawn from a study of cytomegalovirus exposure and HLA in healthy donors. V was pared by 4 bases and J by 4 bases, with 6 bases of the junction left unmatched. From germline, CDR1 is SGHRS and CDR2 YFSETQ. The CDR3 runs to 15 residues. The PCR ran on 60 Vbeta and 13 Jbeta primers. The table came from immunoSEQ multiplex PCR; TCRdb's copy has only in-frame clones and leaves some out. The sample records more than 100,000 clones, about three quarters being singletons. This TCR derives from a man aged 55 to 70 in good health and CMV-seropositive. V and J are TRBV5-1 and TRBJ2-1; the match to TRBD1 covers 9 bases. The sample was PBMCs. The CDR3 spells CASSPRQGVYNEQFF. CDR3 sequence (DNA): TGCGCCAGCAGCCCCAGACAGGGGGTTTACAATGAGCAGTTCTTC.